This is a list of T cell receptor beta chains from one sample in a study of OX40 agonist ivuxolimab in advanced cancers. Assay: immunoSEQ multiplex PCR; the TCRdb copy retains only in-frame clones and omits some. The table has roughly 50,000 clones, roughly 85% seen once; the top ten hold approximately 4.1%. The starting material was CD4+ or CD8+ T cells sorted from blood, obtained in a trial of the OX40 agonist ivuxolimab. The source is an adult with an advanced solid tumor such as melanoma, head and neck, liver or kidney cancer. The CDR3 runs from the conserved cysteine through the conserved F or W. D genes are given only for firm matches. Clone size, where shown, is once, few, many, or a class for clones that have expanded.

j_call: TRBJ1-1; d_call: -; clone_size: few; v_call: TRBV5-1; cdr3_aa: CASSRGAENTEAFF; cdr3_nt: TGCGCCAGCAGCAGGGGGGCGGAGAACACTGAAGCTTTCTTT
j_call: TRBJ2-7; d_call: -; clone_size: -; v_call: TRBV2; cdr3_aa: CASRGAYEQYF; cdr3_nt: TGTGCCAGCAGGGGGGCGTACGAGCAGTACTTC
j_call: TRBJ2-1; d_call: -; clone_size: once; v_call: TRBV7-8; cdr3_aa: CASSLGRLRYNEQFF; cdr3_nt: TGTGCCAGCAGCTTAGGGCGGCTACGCTACAATGAGCAGTTCTTC
j_call: TRBJ1-5; d_call: -; clone_size: -; v_call: TRBV19; cdr3_aa: CASRPVTTRTPQHF; cdr3_nt: TGTGCCAGTAGACCGGTCACTACTCGTACGCCCCAGCATTTT
j_call: TRBJ1-5; d_call: -; clone_size: once; v_call: TRBV19; cdr3_aa: CASGAGVRQAQHF; cdr3_nt: TGTGCCAGTGGGGCGGGGGTCCGTCAGGCCCAGCATTTT
j_call: TRBJ1-5; d_call: -; clone_size: -; v_call: TRBV4-1; cdr3_aa: CASSHGVQANQPQHF; cdr3_nt: TGCGCCAGCAGCCACGGGGTCCAGGCCAATCAGCCCCAGCATTTT
j_call: TRBJ2-3; d_call: -; clone_size: -; v_call: TRBV2; cdr3_aa: CASSSFDTQYF; cdr3_nt: TGTGCCAGCAGTAGTTTTGATACGCAGTATTTT
j_call: TRBJ2-2; d_call: TRBD2; clone_size: -; v_call: TRBV27; cdr3_aa: CASTGTSFGTGELFF; cdr3_nt: TGTGCCAGCACAGGGACTAGCTTTGGCACCGGGGAGCTGTTTTTT
j_call: TRBJ2-3; d_call: -; clone_size: -; v_call: TRBV19; cdr3_aa: CASSPGSTDTQYF; cdr3_nt: TGTGCCAGTAGTCCCGGGTCCACAGATACGCAGTATTTT
j_call: TRBJ1-5; d_call: -; clone_size: -; v_call: TRBV7-8; cdr3_aa: CASSLMGRSNQPQHF; cdr3_nt: TGTGCCAGCAGCCTGATGGGGCGTAGCAATCAGCCCCAGCATTTT
j_call: TRBJ2-1; d_call: -; clone_size: -; v_call: TRBV28; cdr3_aa: CASSTRATSYNEQFF; cdr3_nt: TGTGCCAGCAGTACTAGAGCCACCTCCTACAATGAGCAGTTCTTC
j_call: TRBJ1-5; d_call: TRBD1; clone_size: -; v_call: TRBV2; cdr3_aa: CASSEEETGEGNQPQHF; cdr3_nt: TGTGCCAGCAGTGAAGAGGAGACAGGGGAGGGCAATCAGCCCCAGCATTTT
j_call: TRBJ2-7; d_call: -; clone_size: few; v_call: TRBV7-3; cdr3_aa: CASSLNRGGEQYF; cdr3_nt: TGTGCCAGCAGCTTAAACAGAGGAGGCGAGCAGTACTTC
j_call: TRBJ2-7; d_call: TRBD1; clone_size: -; v_call: TRBV11-3; cdr3_aa: CASSLGGQGKDEQYF; cdr3_nt: TGTGCCAGCAGCTTAGGTGGACAGGGGAAGGACGAGCAGTACTTC
j_call: TRBJ2-7; d_call: TRBD2; clone_size: -; v_call: TRBV28; cdr3_aa: CASSSPGLVGYEQYF; cdr3_nt: TGTGCCAGCAGTTCGCCGGGACTAGTGGGCTACGAGCAGTACTTC
j_call: TRBJ1-1; d_call: TRBD1; clone_size: -; v_call: TRBV7-8; cdr3_aa: CASSLETGGTEAFF; cdr3_nt: TGTGCCAGCAGCTTAGAGACAGGGGGCACTGAAGCTTTCTTT
j_call: TRBJ1-3; d_call: -; clone_size: -; v_call: TRBV27; cdr3_aa: CASMGTASSGSGNTIYF; cdr3_nt: TGTGCCAGCATGGGCACGGCAAGCTCGGGCTCTGGAAACACCATATATTTT
j_call: TRBJ1-2; d_call: -; clone_size: -; v_call: TRBV27; cdr3_aa: CASSFRGFNYGYTF; cdr3_nt: TGTGCCAGCAGTTTTCGGGGCTTCAACTATGGCTACACCTTC
j_call: TRBJ1-5; d_call: -; clone_size: -; v_call: TRBV6-5; cdr3_aa: CASSPTGGGSQPQHF; cdr3_nt: TGTGCCAGCAGTCCGACGGGGGGGGGATCTCAGCCCCAGCATTTT
j_call: TRBJ2-3; d_call: -; clone_size: -; v_call: TRBV5-6; cdr3_aa: CASSPGTFFSTDTQYF; cdr3_nt: TGTGCCAGCAGCCCCGGGACTTTCTTTAGCACAGATACGCAGTATTTT
j_call: TRBJ2-5; d_call: TRBD2; clone_size: -; v_call: TRBV5-1; cdr3_aa: CASTSGAGETQYF; cdr3_nt: TGCGCCAGCACTAGCGGGGCTGGGGAGACCCAGTACTTC
j_call: TRBJ2-3; d_call: -; clone_size: -; v_call: TRBV25-1; cdr3_aa: CASSELQGQLTDTQYF; cdr3_nt: TGTGCCAGCAGTGAGCTCCAAGGACAGCTCACAGATACGCAGTATTTT
j_call: TRBJ2-7; d_call: -; clone_size: -; v_call: TRBV11-3; cdr3_aa: CASSSYGGGEQYF; cdr3_nt: TGTGCCAGCAGTTCATATGGAGGGGGGGAGCAGTACTTC
j_call: TRBJ1-4; d_call: -; clone_size: -; v_call: TRBV29-1; cdr3_aa: CSVEEGSGTEKLFF; cdr3_nt: TGCAGCGTTGAAGAGGGAAGCGGCACCGAAAAACTGTTTTTT
j_call: TRBJ2-2; d_call: -; clone_size: -; v_call: TRBV28; cdr3_aa: CASSWTTGELFF; cdr3_nt: TGTGCCAGCAGTTGGACCACCGGGGAGCTGTTTTTT
j_call: TRBJ1-1; d_call: -; clone_size: -; v_call: TRBV7-9; cdr3_aa: CASSSRRVGSTEAFF; cdr3_nt: TGTGCCAGCAGCTCCCGGAGAGTGGGGAGCACTGAAGCTTTCTTT
j_call: TRBJ1-4; d_call: -; clone_size: -; v_call: TRBV28; cdr3_aa: CASTDRKATNEKLFF; cdr3_nt: TGTGCCAGCACCGATCGAAAGGCAACTAATGAAAAACTGTTTTTT
j_call: TRBJ1-1; d_call: -; clone_size: -; v_call: TRBV6-5; cdr3_aa: CASIKAGGGTEAFF; cdr3_nt: TGTGCCAGCATCAAGGCGGGGGGTGGTACTGAAGCTTTCTTT
j_call: TRBJ2-1; d_call: -; clone_size: -; v_call: TRBV4-1; cdr3_aa: CASSQDPDYNEQFF; cdr3_nt: TGCGCCAGCAGCCAAGACCCAGACTACAATGAGCAGTTCTTC
j_call: TRBJ1-2; d_call: -; clone_size: -; v_call: TRBV27; cdr3_aa: CASSLRGTFYGYTF; cdr3_nt: TGTGCCAGCAGTTTAAGAGGGACCTTCTATGGCTACACCTTC
j_call: TRBJ1-4; d_call: -; clone_size: once; v_call: TRBV4-2; cdr3_aa: CASSQAYQGQEKLFF; cdr3_nt: TGTGCCAGCAGCCAAGCTTATCAGGGTCAGGAAAAACTGTTTTTT
j_call: TRBJ2-2; d_call: -; clone_size: -; v_call: TRBV4-1; cdr3_aa: CASSPLANTGELFF; cdr3_nt: TGCGCCAGCAGCCCACTCGCGAACACCGGGGAGCTGTTTTTT
j_call: TRBJ1-4; d_call: TRBD1; clone_size: -; v_call: TRBV6-6; cdr3_aa: CASSDPGQGVEKLFF; cdr3_nt: TGTGCCAGCAGTGACCCGGGACAGGGTGTTGAAAAACTGTTTTTT
j_call: TRBJ2-5; d_call: TRBD2; clone_size: -; v_call: TRBV5-4; cdr3_aa: CASSPRLAGVREQYF; cdr3_nt: TGTGCCAGCAGCCCCCGGTTAGCGGGGGTGAGGGAGCAGTACTTC
j_call: TRBJ2-7; d_call: -; clone_size: -; v_call: TRBV18; cdr3_aa: CASSPIRIDTTYEQYF; cdr3_nt: TGTGCCAGCTCACCTATCCGAATTGACACGACTTACGAGCAGTACTTC
j_call: TRBJ1-4; d_call: -; clone_size: -; v_call: TRBV28; cdr3_aa: CASSRDGRWFF; cdr3_nt: TGTGCCAGCAGTCGGGACGGGAGATGGTTTTTT
j_call: TRBJ2-7; d_call: -; clone_size: once; v_call: TRBV7-3; cdr3_aa: CASSPTGGSSYEQYF; cdr3_nt: TGTGCCAGCAGCCCAACGGGGGGCAGCTCCTACGAGCAGTACTTC
j_call: TRBJ2-5; d_call: -; clone_size: -; v_call: TRBV7-2; cdr3_aa: CASSLPGETQYF; cdr3_nt: TGTGCCAGCAGCTTACCTGGGGAGACCCAGTACTTC
j_call: TRBJ2-1; d_call: -; clone_size: -; v_call: TRBV7-2; cdr3_aa: CASSSRVSSYNEQFF; cdr3_nt: TGTGCCAGCAGCTCCAGGGTCTCCTCCTACAATGAGCAGTTCTTC
j_call: TRBJ1-6; d_call: -; clone_size: -; v_call: TRBV7-9; cdr3_aa: CASIPGGGSRSPLHF; cdr3_nt: TGTGCCAGCATTCCCGGGGGGGGATCGCGGTCACCCCTCCACTTT
j_call: TRBJ2-3; d_call: TRBD2; clone_size: -; v_call: TRBV6-1; cdr3_aa: CASSAGGGRDTQYF; cdr3_nt: TGTGCCAGCAGTGCGGGGGGGGGAAGGGATACGCAGTATTTT
j_call: TRBJ1-1; d_call: -; clone_size: -; v_call: TRBV29-1; cdr3_aa: CSVDEGGTEAFF; cdr3_nt: TGCAGCGTTGATGAAGGGGGGACTGAAGCTTTCTTT
j_call: TRBJ2-1; d_call: -; clone_size: once; v_call: TRBV7-9; cdr3_aa: CASSLFSARGDEQFF; cdr3_nt: TGTGCCAGCAGCTTATTTAGCGCCCGAGGGGATGAGCAGTTCTTC
j_call: TRBJ1-5; d_call: -; clone_size: -; v_call: TRBV5-5; cdr3_aa: CASSLSRGVNQPQHF; cdr3_nt: TGTGCCAGCAGCTTGTCCAGGGGCGTAAATCAGCCCCAGCATTTT
j_call: TRBJ2-2; d_call: -; clone_size: few; v_call: TRBV18; cdr3_aa: CASSPGVGELFF; cdr3_nt: TGTGCCAGCTCACCAGGGGTCGGGGAGCTGTTTTTT
j_call: TRBJ2-3; d_call: TRBD2; clone_size: -; v_call: TRBV28; cdr3_aa: CASRVAGASTDTQYF; cdr3_nt: TGTGCCAGCAGGGTAGCGGGGGCCAGCACAGATACGCAGTATTTT
j_call: TRBJ2-5; d_call: -; clone_size: -; v_call: TRBV5-1; cdr3_aa: CASSLSRETQYF; cdr3_nt: TGCGCCAGCAGCCTCAGCCGAGAGACCCAGTACTTC
j_call: TRBJ2-7; d_call: -; clone_size: -; v_call: TRBV7-2; cdr3_aa: CASSLDGGNYEQYF; cdr3_nt: TGTGCCAGCAGCTTGGACGGGGGTAACTACGAGCAGTACTTC
j_call: TRBJ1-4; d_call: -; clone_size: -; v_call: TRBV5-1; cdr3_aa: CASSHDSFNEKLFF; cdr3_nt: TGCGCCAGCAGCCACGACAGTTTTAATGAAAAACTGTTTTTT
j_call: TRBJ2-7; d_call: -; clone_size: -; v_call: TRBV30; cdr3_aa: CAWTESSYEQYF; cdr3_nt: TGTGCCTGGACGGAAAGCTCCTACGAGCAGTACTTC
j_call: TRBJ2-7; d_call: TRBD2; clone_size: -; v_call: TRBV6-6; cdr3_aa: CASSYPRTSGDYEQYF; cdr3_nt: TGTGCCAGCAGTTACCCTCGGACTAGCGGAGACTACGAGCAGTACTTC
j_call: TRBJ1-5; d_call: -; clone_size: -; v_call: TRBV6-1; cdr3_aa: CASSEEGLLQGQPQHF; cdr3_nt: TGTGCCAGCAGTGAAGAGGGGCTGCTGCAGGGTCAGCCCCAGCATTTT
j_call: TRBJ2-7; d_call: TRBD2; clone_size: few; v_call: TRBV7-9; cdr3_aa: CASTPKLAGVYEQYF; cdr3_nt: TGTGCCAGCACCCCAAAACTAGCGGGGGTGTACGAGCAGTACTTC
j_call: TRBJ2-7; d_call: TRBD1; clone_size: -; v_call: TRBV6-5; cdr3_aa: CASRPRDREYEQYF; cdr3_nt: TGTGCCAGCAGACCCCGGGACAGGGAGTACGAGCAGTACTTC
j_call: TRBJ1-4; d_call: -; clone_size: -; v_call: TRBV25-1; cdr3_aa: CASSESGLAGEKLFF; cdr3_nt: TGTGCCAGCAGTGAATCCGGCCTCGCGGGGGAAAAACTGTTTTTT
j_call: TRBJ2-2; d_call: -; clone_size: -; v_call: TRBV7-6; cdr3_aa: CASSSLVNTGELFF; cdr3_nt: TGTGCCAGCAGCTCTTTAGTGAACACCGGGGAGCTGTTTTTT
j_call: TRBJ2-5; d_call: TRBD2; clone_size: -; v_call: TRBV2; cdr3_aa: CASNPSSGGGKTQYF; cdr3_nt: TGTGCCAGCAATCCCTCCAGCGGGGGGGGGAAGACCCAGTACTTC
j_call: TRBJ2-3; d_call: TRBD1; clone_size: few; v_call: TRBV9; cdr3_aa: CASSVSGTGTTDTQYF; cdr3_nt: TGTGCCAGCAGCGTATCGGGGACAGGAACTACAGATACGCAGTATTTT
j_call: TRBJ1-5; d_call: -; clone_size: -; v_call: TRBV5-8; cdr3_aa: CASSLFTTYQPQHF; cdr3_nt: TGTGCCAGCAGCTTGTTCACGACTTATCAGCCCCAGCATTTT